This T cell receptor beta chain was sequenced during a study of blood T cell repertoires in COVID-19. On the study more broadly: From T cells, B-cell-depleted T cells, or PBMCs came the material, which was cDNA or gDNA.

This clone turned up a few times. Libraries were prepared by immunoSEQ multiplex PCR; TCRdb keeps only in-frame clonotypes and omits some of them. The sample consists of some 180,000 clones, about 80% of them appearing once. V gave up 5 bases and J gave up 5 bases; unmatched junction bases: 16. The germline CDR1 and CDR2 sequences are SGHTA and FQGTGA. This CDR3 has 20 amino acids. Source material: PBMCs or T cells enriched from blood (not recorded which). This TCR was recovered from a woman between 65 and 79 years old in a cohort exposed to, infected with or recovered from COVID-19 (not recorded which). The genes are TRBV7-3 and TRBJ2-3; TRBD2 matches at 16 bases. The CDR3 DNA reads TGTGCCAGCAGCCCCCGGTATCCGGGACTAGCGGGAGGGCCTCGAGATACGCAGTATTTT. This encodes CASSPRYPGLAGGPRDTQYF.